This TCR beta chain was identified during a study of cytomegalovirus exposure and HLA in healthy donors. Study results and limitations: As immune exposure information, only CMV serostatus was available.

About this clone itself: Antigen: not known. The sample contains more than one DNA sequence encoding this CDR3.

Germline loops: CDR1 ENHRY, CDR2 SYGVKD. This CDR3 is built from 13 residues. Trimming removed 4 bases from V and 6 bases from J, with 7 bases in between. The PCR made use of 60 Vbeta and 13 Jbeta primers. Repertoires were generated with immunoSEQ multiplex PCR, while TCRdb's copy carries only in-frame clones and drops some. The sample contains about 170,000 clones, roughly 80% of which appear only once. This chain uses TRBV10-3 with TRBJ1-6; a weak D match, TRBD1 (6 bases). Sample: PBMCs. The sequence was obtained from a male donor in good health and CMV-seronegative. CDR3 in DNA: TGTGCCATCAGTGTAGGGGGTAATTCACCCCTCCACTTT. Amino acids: CAISVGGNSPLHF.